This T cell receptor (beta chain) was captured by sequencing in a study of cytomegalovirus exposure and HLA in healthy donors. Study information: Samples from HLA-typed donors yielded approximately 88 million unique TCRs in an early data release.

The CDR3 loop spans 17 amino acids. The germline CDR1 and CDR2 sequences are SGHNT and YENEEA. V shed 5 bases and J 3 bases; nucleotides not matched to a gene: 9. Concerning this clone: The target antigen is unknown.

Vbeta (60) and Jbeta (13) primers were used in the PCR. TCRdb's table, derived via immunoSEQ multiplex PCR, lists solely in-frame clones and lacks some. Of some 200,000 clones listed, 82% are singletons. Notes on the study in general: Donors belonging to an Asian-associated ancestry cluster reportedly showed fewer N-insertions in productive TCRs than the 666-donor mean, according to what a later analysis found. Despite most TCR sequences being rare, some public TCRs occurred in many donors.

Sequenced input: PBMCs. This receptor was obtained from a woman between 18 and 29 years old in good health and CMV-seronegative. The chain employs TRBV11-3 and TRBJ2-3; 12 bases map to TRBD2. CDR3 in DNA: TGTGCCAGCAGCCGACGACTAGCGGGAGTCAGAACAGATACGCAGTATTTT. Its protein product is CASSRRLAGVRTDTQYF.